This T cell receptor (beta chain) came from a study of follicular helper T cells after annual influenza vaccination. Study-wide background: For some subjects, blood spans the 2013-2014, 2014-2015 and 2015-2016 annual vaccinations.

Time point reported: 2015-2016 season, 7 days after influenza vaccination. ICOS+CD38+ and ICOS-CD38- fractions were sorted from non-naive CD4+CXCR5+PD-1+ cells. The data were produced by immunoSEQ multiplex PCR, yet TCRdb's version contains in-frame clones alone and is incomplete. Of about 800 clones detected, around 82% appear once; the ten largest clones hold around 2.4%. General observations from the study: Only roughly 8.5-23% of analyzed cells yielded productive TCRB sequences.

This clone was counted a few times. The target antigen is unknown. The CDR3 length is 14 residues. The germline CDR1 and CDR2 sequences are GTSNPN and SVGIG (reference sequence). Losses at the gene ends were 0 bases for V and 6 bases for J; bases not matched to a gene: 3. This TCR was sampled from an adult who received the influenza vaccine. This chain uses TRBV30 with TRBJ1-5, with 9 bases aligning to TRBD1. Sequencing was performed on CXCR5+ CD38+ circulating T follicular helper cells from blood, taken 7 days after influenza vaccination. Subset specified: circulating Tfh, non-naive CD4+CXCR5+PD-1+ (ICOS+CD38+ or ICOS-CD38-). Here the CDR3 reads CAWSVGQGTQPQHF. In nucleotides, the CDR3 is TGTGCCTGGAGTGTAGGACAGGGGACTCAGCCCCAGCATTTT.